A single sample gave rise to the 21 T cell receptor beta chains below, sequenced in a study of blood T cells in healthy people across ages. Together with a sample-barcoded 5' primer, a J-beta primer mix was included in a second PCR lasting roughly 6 to 12 cycles. TCRdb itself ran the 5' RACE reads through MiXCR, one entry per CDR3 protein. Counted here are about 1,000,000 distinct CDR3 sequences, under 45% occurring once; the ten biggest clones make up approximately 19%. Input material: blood. Receptor source: a woman aged 55-70 years in good health.

The CDR3 reads CASRRLAGKYNEQFF. CDR3 nucleotides: TGTGCCAGCAGGAGACTAGCGGGAAAATACAATGAGCAGTTCTTC. The rearrangement uses TRBV12-3 or TRBV12-4 and TRBJ2-1; the match to TRBD2 covers 11 bases. The length of the CDR3 is 15 residues. The J segment lost 4 bases and the V segment lost 6 bases, leaving 5 bases of the junction unmatched.

This sequence joins TRBV5-5 and TRBJ1-5; D might be TRBD1 or TRBD2, each matching 6 bases. The J call could be wrong; TRBJ2-3 is a better fit for the DNA end. The CDR3 contains 14 residues. Germline V CDR1 and CDR2: SGHKS, YYEKEE (reference sequence). The CDR3 DNA follows: TGTGCCAGCAGGTGCGGGACATTCGATCAGCCCCAGTATTTT. Translated: CASRCGTFDQPQYF.

Concerning this clonotype: Sequence at one end of the junction differs from germline and may be a read error. The rearrangement joins TRBV18 to TRBJ2-5; D not resolved. CDR3 length: 13 amino acids. Per the germline V gene, CDR1 is KGHSH and CDR2 is LQKENI. CDR3 amino acids: CASAPDQQETQYF. The CDR3 DNA reads TGTGCCAGCGCACCAGACCAACAAGAGACCCAGTACTTC.

The chain is built from TRBV27 and TRBJ2-1; 11 bases map to TRBD1. V shed 4 bases, J shed 7 bases, and the junction held 9 bases outside the gene matches. Germline lookup yields CDR1 MNHEY and CDR2 SMNVEV (reference sequence). CDR3 length: 16 residues. CDR3 nucleotides: TGTGCCAGCAGTTCACCGGGACAGGGGGTAGGGAATGAGCAGTTCTTC. Its protein is CASSSPGQGVGNEQFF.

This sequence joins TRBV2 and TRBJ2-1; 7 bases match TRBD2. The CDR3 totals 15 residues. The trim removed 4 bases at V and 6 bases at J, leaving 9 bases unmatched. CDR1 is SNHLY and CDR2 is FYNNEI in the germline V gene. The CDR3 is CASSGGGGPGNEQFF. In DNA form, the CDR3 reads TGTGCCAGCAGTGGGGGGGGAGGGCCGGGCAATGAGCAGTTCTTC.

V usage is TRBV6-1 and J usage is TRBJ2-3, with TRBD2 matching 15 bases. CDR1 and CDR2 (germline): MNHNS, SASEGT. This CDR3 comprises 18 residues. V lost 4 bases, J lost 4 bases, and 9 bases stayed unmatched. The CDR3 protein is CASSARWTSGREADTQYF. The CDR3, as DNA: TGTGCCAGCAGTGCCAGATGGACTAGCGGGAGGGAGGCAGATACGCAGTATTTT.

This chain uses TRBV7-2 with TRBJ2-3; 11 bases match TRBD2. CDR3 length: 15 amino acids. The V segment lost 5 bases and the J segment 4 bases; nucleotides outside the gene matches: 5. CDR1 and CDR2 from the germline V gene are SGHTA and FQGNSA. DNA for the CDR3: TGTGCCAGCAGCCGACTAGCGGGAAACCCAGATACGCAGTATTTT. Protein sequence: CASSRLAGNPDTQYF.

This clonotype appeared many times. The junction departs from germline at one end; a sequencing error may be responsible. The rearrangement joins TRBV4-1 to TRBJ2-3; D is unclear. The germline CDR1 and CDR2 sequences are MGHRA and YSYEKL. The CDR3 extends over 13 amino acids. Written as DNA, the CDR3 is TGTGCCAGCAGCCAAGGGTACGCAGATACGCAGTATTTT. This encodes CASSQGYADTQYF.

The chain has TRBV7-8 and TRBJ2-4; no reliable D call. Matching the DNA end better, TRBJ2-7 makes the J call doubtful. CDR3 size: 13 residues. Per the germline V gene, CDR1 is SGHVS and CDR2 is FQNEAQ. CDR3 DNA: TGTGCCAGCAGCTTAGACGGCGAGGACGAGCAGTACTTC. Encoded protein: CASSLDGEDEQYF.

CDR3 in amino acids: CASSKGGPGELFF. For the CDR3, the DNA is TGTGCCAGCAGTAAAGGAGGACCCGGGGAGCTGTTTTTT. The chain is built from TRBV7-3 and TRBJ2-2; weak D call: TRBD2 (5 bases). The CDR3 is 13 residues long. Germline V gene sequence: CDR1 SGHTA, CDR2 FQGTGA. V gave up 6 bases and J gave up 6 bases, with 11 bases separating them.

The chain links TRBV3-1 to TRBJ2-4; TRBD2 matches at 7 bases. CDR3 length equals 15 residues. The V gene's germline CDR1 is LGHDT and CDR2 YNNKEL (reference sequence). J was trimmed by 13 bases and V by 3 bases; bases with no gene match: 15. The CDR3 loop is CASSHYSGASYEQYF. The CDR3 DNA follows: TGTGCCAGCAGCCATTACAGCGGGGCCTCCTATGAGCAGTACTTC. Variable domain in full (rest from reference TRBV3-1 and TRBJ2-4): DTAVSQTPKYLVTQMGNDKSIKCEQNLGHDTMYWYKQDSKKFLKIMFSYNNKELIINETVPNRFSPKSPDKAHLNLHINSLELGDSAVYFCASSHYSGASYEQYFGAGTRLSVL.

This clonotype appeared a few times. This sequence joins TRBV13 and TRBJ2-7; 8 nucleotides match TRBD1. The CDR3 has 12 amino acids. Germline values: CDR1 PRHDT, CDR2 FYEKMQ (reference sequence). After removal of 5 bases from V and 11 bases from J, the junction contained 8 bases not matched to a gene. CDR3 coding DNA: TGTGCCAGCAGCCTCCCCCAGGGGGCTAAGTACTTC. It is translated as CASSLPQGAKYF. Full variable domain (remainder filled in from reference TRBV13 and TRBJ2-7): AAGVIQSPRHLIKEKRETATLKCYPIPRHDTVYWYQQGPGQDPQFLISFYEKMQSDKGSIPDRFSAQQFSDYHSELNMSSLELGDSALYFCASSLPQGAKYFGPGTRLTVT.

V is TRBV5-1 and J is TRBJ2-1, with 11 bases identical to TRBD2. Germline V gene lookup returns CDR1 SGHRS and CDR2 YFSETQ. Trimming at V came to 0 bases and at J to 4 bases, leaving 3 bases not matched to a gene. CDR3 length equals 16 residues. This chain's CDR3 is CASSLDASGGYNEQFF. The CDR3 region has the DNA TGCGCCAGCAGCTTGGACGCTAGCGGGGGGTACAATGAGCAGTTCTTC.

This clonotype was seen only a few times. The chain is built from TRBV9 and TRBJ2-7; possibly TRBD1 or TRBD2 for D (5 bases each). Germline assignment: CDR1 SGDLS and CDR2 YYNGEE. The CDR3 extends over 14 amino acids. The V gene lost 6 bases and the J gene lost 3 bases, with 16 bases spanning the gap. The CDR3 DNA follows: TGTGCCAGCACGCTGGGGCCGGGGAACTACGAGCAGTACTTC. This gives the protein CASTLGPGNYEQYF.

This clonotype was detected a few times. The chain recombines TRBV28 with TRBJ2-5; tentative D call: TRBD1 (5 bases). TRBJ2-7 matches the DNA end more closely, so the J call is doubtful. Germline V lookup: CDR1 MDHEN, CDR2 SYDVKM. The CDR3 sequence is 15 residues long. The CDR3 bases are TGTGCCAGCAGTTTCTCCCCCGCTGGGGCTGGCGAGCAGTACTTC. Encoded protein: CASSFSPAGAGEQYF.

This clonotype was seen more than once but under ten times. The chain is built from TRBV27 and TRBJ2-5; D is unresolved. The germline V gene encodes CDR1 MNHEY and CDR2 SMNVEV (reference sequence). This CDR3 region has 14 residues. The ends were cut back, 1 base at V and 3 bases at J, with 9 bases in the middle. In nucleotides, the CDR3 is TGTGCCAGCAGTTTATTGTACAACAAAGAGACCCAGTACTTC. Amino acids: CASSLLYNKETQYF.

This clonotype was seen more than once but under ten times. J is TRBJ2-3 and V is TRBV13; no definite D call. V lost 4 bases and J lost 0, with 8 bases in between. The CDR3 loop spans 14 amino acids. Per germline, CDR1 PRHDT and CDR2 FYEKMQ (reference sequence). CDR3 DNA: TGTGCCAGCAGCTCTTCAGCTAGCACAGATACGCAGTATTTT. This encodes CASSSSASTDTQYF.

This sequence joins TRBV7-3 and TRBJ2-3; D remains unclear. V was pared by 5 bases and J by 6 bases, with 18 bases between. The CDR3 is 15 residues long. The germline gives CDR1 SGHTA, CDR2 FQGTGA. CDR3 protein: CASSPAGPPGDTQYF. Here the CDR3 DNA reads TGTGCCAGCAGCCCCGCCGGACCTCCCGGGGATACGCAGTATTTT. The full variable domain, with the rest looked up from reference TRBV7-3 and TRBJ2-3, is GAGVSQTPSNKVTEKGKYVELRCDPISGHTALYWYRQSLGQGPEFLIYFQGTGAADDSGLPNDRFFAVRPEGSVSTLKIQRTERGDSAVYLCASSPAGPPGDTQYFGPGTRLTVL.

This clonotype was found a few times. The genes are TRBV20-1 and TRBJ2-7, with D possibly being TRBD2 (6 bases). The CDR3 has 13 residues. Germline loops: CDR1 DFQATT, CDR2 SNEGSKA (reference sequence). V was shortened by 2 bases and J by 2 bases, with 10 bases between the two germline ends. This CDR3 is CSARRASAYEQYF. CDR3 nucleotides: TGCAGTGCTAGAAGGGCTAGCGCCTACGAGCAGTACTTC.

The chain employs TRBV12-3 or TRBV12-4 and TRBJ2-7; unclear D gene. The ends were cut back, 2 bases at V and 4 bases at J, with 12 bases in the middle. The CDR3 covers 14 residues. The CDR3 sequence is CASSLRGVTYEQYF. The CDR3 region has the DNA TGTGCCAGCAGTTTAAGAGGAGTTACATACGAGCAGTACTTC.

The chain is built from TRBV12-5 and TRBJ2-6; unclear D gene. This CDR3 has 13 residues. V was clipped by 7 bases and J by 1 base, with 5 bases between them. Looked up from germline, CDR1 is LGHNT and CDR2 is FRNRAP. The CDR3 sequence is CASARSGANVLTF. DNA of the CDR3: TGTGCTAGTGCTCGGTCTGGGGCCAACGTCCTGACTTTC.